This T cell receptor beta chain emerged from a study of cytomegalovirus exposure and HLA in healthy donors. The study ran its PCR with 60 Vbeta and 13 Jbeta primers. Repertoires were generated with immunoSEQ multiplex PCR, while TCRdb's copy carries only in-frame clones and drops some. The table records about 140,000 clones, approximately 82% of them present only once. With regard to this clone: What it binds is unknown.

The ends lost 2 bases at V and 4 bases at J; junction bases unmatched: 9. This CDR3 comprises 16 residues. Germline V gene sequence: CDR1 MNHNY, CDR2 SVGAGI (reference sequence). General study points: As a later analysis revealed, the rate of TCR association differed by HLA locus, with DRB1 most and HLA-C fewest. The study listed approximately 160 cytomegalovirus-associated TCR beta chains. Earlier analysis looked at TCR beta V segments, and most were productive about 90% or about 30% of the time. One later analysis reportedly identified an Asian-associated ancestry cluster that showed fewer N-insertions than the approximately 700-donor mean.

The receptor was isolated from a man aged 25-40 years in good health and CMV-seropositive. The chain joins TRBV6-6 to TRBJ2-7; 9 nucleotides agree with TRBD1. Material: PBMCs. DNA for the CDR3: TGTGCCAGCAGTTACGGAGACAGGGGGAAATCGTACGAGCAGTACTTC. Encoded protein: CASSYGDRGKSYEQYF.